This T cell receptor beta chain was found in a study of blood T cell repertoires in COVID-19. Study-wide context: Both acute and convalescent COVID-19 samples were obtained from the United States, Italy and Spain. T cells, B-cell-depleted T cells, or PBMCs provided the cDNA or gDNA that served as material.

Original analysis: Estimation of nucleated cell counts relied on the amplification of reference gene primers. Sequencing used immunoSEQ multiplex PCR; TCRdb keeps in-frame clones, though not all of them. The V and J calls and clone size come from that table; D and trimming were worked out from the DNA. Seen here are tens of thousands of clones, about 87% observed once, and the top ten hold around 8.3%. The CDR3 extends over 14 amino acids. Trimming took 7 bases from V and 4 from J; bases not matched to a gene: 7. The germline V gene has CDR1 MNHEY and CDR2 SVGAGI. This chain joins TRBV6-5 and TRBJ2-5; TRBD1 matches at 9 bases. The sequenced sample consisted of peripheral blood. The TCR was taken from a human donor with active COVID-19. The donor label of this sample is uncertain. CDR3 DNA sequence: TGTGCCAGCAATACAGGGGGCCTCCCAGAGACCCAGTACTTC. It codes for CASNTGGLPETQYF.